These 3 T cell receptor beta chains were sequenced from one sample in a study of T cells in Graves' hyperthyroidism and ophthalmopathy. From RNA transcripts, TCR beta CDR3 regions were amplified. HTBI primers drove first-round RT-PCR of the TCR CDR3. TCRdb used MiXCR to reprocess the multiplex PCR reads, holding one entry per CDR3 protein. The data show around 610,000 distinct CDR3 sequences, 14% to 15% seen once. The sequenced sample was blood. The receptors shown here come from a woman aged 40 to 50 with Graves' ophthalmopathy.

The chain joins TRBV3-1 to TRBJ2-7, with TRBD1 as a possible D gene (5 bases). V was cut by 1 base and J by 6 bases, with 10 bases left in between. This CDR3 contains 13 residues. Germline-derived CDR1 and CDR2 are LGHDT and YNNKEL (reference sequence). CDR3 amino acids: CASSQGGLGEQYF. In DNA, the CDR3 is TGTGCCAGCAGCCAAGGGGGCCTGGGCGAGCAGTACTTC.

This clonotype occurred many times. The chain links TRBV7-9 to TRBJ2-2; TRBD1 might be the D (5 bases). Germline loops: CDR1 SEHNR, CDR2 FQNEAQ (reference sequence). The CDR3 covers 14 residues. V lost 5 bases to trimming and J lost 7 bases, with 14 bases between them. The CDR3 spells CASSARGDSGELFF. In nucleotides, the CDR3 is TGTGCCAGCAGCGCCCGCGGAGACAGCGGGGAGCTGTTTTTT.

This clonotype was observed a handful of times. A much larger clone lies one base from this, so it may be a read error. The chain combines TRBV6-5 with TRBJ1-2; the D gene is possibly TRBD1 (5 bases). The CDR3 spans 16 residues. Trimming took off 4 bases at V and 8 bases at J, with 23 bases between the two ends. Germline V gene sequence: CDR1 MNHEY, CDR2 SVGAGI. The CDR3 nucleotides read TGTGCCAGCAGTTCCCAGGGCCGTAGGGGCCTTTACGGCTACACCTTC. Protein: CASSSQGRRGLYGYTF.